These 29 T cell receptor beta chains originate from one sample sequenced in a study of monozygotic twins with inflammatory bowel disease. TCRdb reprocessed the 5' RACE reads and keeps a single row for each CDR3 protein, giving no DNA. Here the sample table reports about 210,000 distinct CDR3 sequences. Sequencing was carried out using blood. All receptors come from a human donor with ulcerative colitis or Crohn's disease, or a healthy co-twin of an affected twin (not recorded which).

The chain employs TRBV12-3 or TRBV12-4 and TRBJ1-6; the D gene TCRdb calls, TRBD1, cannot be checked with no DNA. This CDR3 region has 15 residues. The CDR3 is CASSFYWDRSSPLHF.

The chain couples TRBV7-2 to TRBJ2-5; TCRdb outputs TRBD2, but without DNA this stays unchecked. This CDR3 contains 15 residues. Germline CDR1 reads SGHTA; CDR2 reads FQGNSA. The CDR3 loop reads CASSLGTSGGPAQYF. The variable domain in full, completed from reference TRBV7-2 and TRBJ2-5, reads GAGVSQSPSNKVTEKGKDVELRCDPISGHTALYWYRQSLGQGLEFLIYFQGNSAPDKSGLPSDRFSAERTGGSVSTLTIQRTQQEDSAVYLCASSLGTSGGPAQYFGPGTRLLVL.

The chain couples TRBV7-8 to TRBJ2-7; TCRdb names TRBD1, which stays unverified in the absence of DNA. The germline V gene has CDR1 SGHVS and CDR2 FQNEAQ. The length of the CDR3 is 15 residues. CDR3 in amino acids: CASSPYRVGGGEQYF.

The chain couples TRBV5-1 to TRBJ2-2. Looked up from germline, CDR1 is SGHRS and CDR2 is YFSETQ. This CDR3 region has 15 residues. This CDR3 reads CASSLSGTNTGELFF.

The chain uses TRBV12-3 or TRBV12-4 and TRBJ2-1; with no DNA, the TCRdb D assignment of TRBD2 cannot be verified. The CDR3 totals 15 residues. CDR3 protein: CASSPGASGSNEQFF.

J is TRBJ1-1 and V is TRBV28; TCRdb picks TRBD1, but there is no DNA to check that call. CDR3 length: 16 amino acids. CDR1 and CDR2 from the germline V gene are MDHEN and SYDVKM. This CDR3 is CASSLRQGLVSTEAFF.

The chain has TRBV6-6 and TRBJ1-3. Per the germline V gene, CDR1 is MNHNY and CDR2 is SVGAGI (reference sequence). This CDR3 has 14 residues. The CDR3 spells CASSQNIFGNTIYF.

The chain employs TRBV29-1 and TRBJ2-5; TCRdb selects TRBD1, and the lack of DNA leaves this call unchecked. CDR1 is SQVTM and CDR2 is ANQGSEA in the germline V gene. This CDR3 is 14 amino acids long. The CDR3 is CSVRGGATTETQYF. Together with reference TRBV29-1 and TRBJ2-5, the CDR3 gives the full variable domain: SAVISQKPSRDICQRGTSLTIQCQVDSQVTMMFWYRQQPGQSLTLIATANQGSEATYESGFVIDKFPISRPNLTFSTLTVSNMSPEDSSIYLCSVRGGATTETQYFGPGTRLLVL.

The genes are TRBV7-9 and TRBJ2-7; the D gene TCRdb calls, TRBD1, cannot be checked with no DNA. Germline lookup yields CDR1 SEHNR and CDR2 FQNEAQ (reference sequence). The CDR3 is made up of 16 amino acids. CDR3: CASSMVGRGAFYEQYF.

The chain joins TRBV6-1 to TRBJ1-6; absent DNA, TCRdb's TRBD1 call cannot be checked. Germline V CDR1 and CDR2: MNHNS, SASEGT. This CDR3 has 15 amino acids. Here the CDR3 reads CASRAGTNLGTPLHF.

This sequence joins TRBV18 and TRBJ2-7; TCRdb outputs TRBD1, but without DNA this stays unchecked. CDR3 size: 14 residues. Germline V gives CDR1 KGHSH, CDR2 LQKENI. CDR3 protein: CASSPWDNSYEQYF.

The V call is TRBV4-2, the J call TRBJ1-2; the D call from TCRdb, TRBD1, cannot be confirmed without DNA. The CDR3 extends over 13 amino acids. Per the germline V gene, CDR1 is LGHNA and CDR2 is YNFKEQ. The CDR3: CASSRGGDYGYTF.

This rearrangement joins TRBV29-1 to TRBJ1-1. Germline CDR1 is SQVTM and CDR2 is ANQGSEA. CDR3 size: 12 residues. This CDR3 reads CSVSRGEAEAFF. Full variable domain (outside the CDR3, taken from reference TRBV29-1 and TRBJ1-1): SAVISQKPSRDICQRGTSLTIQCQVDSQVTMMFWYRQQPGQSLTLIATANQGSEATYESGFVIDKFPISRPNLTFSTLTVSNMSPEDSSIYLCSVSRGEAEAFFGQGTRLTVV.

The J gene is TRBJ2-7, the V gene TRBV7-8. CDR1 and CDR2 (germline): SGHVS, FQNEAQ. The CDR3 length is 12 residues. CDR3 residues: CASSAGWYEQYF.

The chain employs TRBV6-1 and TRBJ2-7; TCRdb's D gene call, TRBD1, goes unchecked for lack of DNA. The CDR3 consists of 15 residues. Germline CDR1 MNHNS, CDR2 SASEGT. The chain's CDR3 is CASSRNTGGRNEQYF.

This chain uses TRBV29-1 with TRBJ2-1. Germline V lookup: CDR1 SQVTM, CDR2 ANQGSEA. The CDR3 has 12 amino acids. The CDR3 loop is CSVDSSYNEQFF.

The rearrangement links TRBV5-1 to TRBJ2-2; TCRdb selects TRBD1, and the lack of DNA leaves this call unchecked. Germline V gene data show CDR1 as SGHRS and CDR2 as YFSETQ. The CDR3 is 13 amino acids. CDR3 in amino acids: CASSIQGAGELFF. Full variable domain (rest looked up from reference TRBV5-1 and TRBJ2-2): KAGVTQTPRYLIKTRGQQVTLSCSPISGHRSVSWYQQTPGQGLQFLFEYFSETQRNKGNFPGRFSGRQFSNSRSEMNVSTLELGDSALYLCASSIQGAGELFFGEGSRLTVL.

The chain couples TRBV7-6 to TRBJ1-4; TCRdb's D call of TRBD1 is untestable without DNA. CDR1 and CDR2 from the germline V gene are SGHVS and FNYEAQ. This CDR3 has 15 amino acids. The CDR3 here is CAGSFGQGGREKLFF.

The chain is built from TRBV27 and TRBJ2-1. In germline, CDR1 is MNHEY, CDR2 SMNVEV (reference sequence). The CDR3 has 15 residues. Here the CDR3 reads CASSLFGASYNEQFF.

This chain links TRBV4-1 with TRBJ1-1. The CDR3 covers 12 residues. CDR1 is MGHRA and CDR2 is YSYEKL in the germline V gene. CDR3: CASSPGTIEAFF.

The V gene is TRBV12-3 or TRBV12-4, the J gene TRBJ1-4. The CDR3 sequence is 15 residues long. The CDR3 here is CASSPMTKRHQKLFF.

This chain connects TRBV12-3 or TRBV12-4 to TRBJ1-1; TCRdb picks TRBD1, but there is no DNA to check that call. The CDR3 consists of 14 residues. The CDR3 reads CASSELLQGSEAFF.

This chain connects TRBV20-1 to TRBJ1-2. The germline V gene has CDR1 DFQATT and CDR2 SNEGSKA (reference sequence). This CDR3 contains 13 residues. The CDR3 protein is CSAIPRHNYGYTF.

The chain uses TRBV6-2 or TRBV6-3 and TRBJ1-1. The CDR3 runs 19 residues. CDR1 MNHEY and CDR2 SVGEGT come from the germline V gene. The CDR3 here is CASSYGAAAAFRVNTEAFF.

This sequence joins TRBV27 and TRBJ1-1; lacking DNA, the TRBD1 call made by TCRdb goes unchecked. The CDR3 runs to 14 residues. In germline, CDR1 is MNHEY, CDR2 SMNVEV (reference sequence). The CDR3 here is CASSLTDMNTEAFF.

The CDR3: CASSLEKRGTETQYF. The gene calls are TRBV5-1 and TRBJ2-5; TCRdb reports TRBD1, a call that lacks DNA to check it against. The CDR3 totals 15 residues. CDR1 is SGHRS and CDR2 is YFSETQ in the germline V gene.

The V call is TRBV19, the J call TRBJ2-3; TCRdb returns TRBD2, unconfirmable since there is no DNA. This CDR3 has 18 amino acids. CDR1 and CDR2 from the germline V gene are LNHDA and SQIVND (reference sequence). This chain's CDR3 is CASSPLRTKGESTDTQYF. Supplemented by reference TRBV19 and TRBJ2-3, the full variable domain reads DGGITQSPKYLFRKEGQNVTLSCEQNLNHDAMYWYRQDPGQGLRLIYYSQIVNDFQKGDIAEGYSVSREKKESFPLTVTSAQKNPTAFYLCASSPLRTKGESTDTQYFGPGTRLTVL.

V gene TRBV6-1 combines with J gene TRBJ2-1; TCRdb picks TRBD1, but there is no DNA to check that call. The germline V gene encodes CDR1 MNHNS and CDR2 SASEGT. This CDR3 comprises 15 residues. CDR3 residues: CASSVGTGPRGEQFF.

V usage is TRBV20-1 and J usage is TRBJ1-6; the TCRdb call, TRBD1, lacks DNA for checking. Germline lookup yields CDR1 DFQATT and CDR2 SNEGSKA (reference sequence). CDR3 length: 15 residues. CDR3 sequence: CSAGGQGVANSPLHF.